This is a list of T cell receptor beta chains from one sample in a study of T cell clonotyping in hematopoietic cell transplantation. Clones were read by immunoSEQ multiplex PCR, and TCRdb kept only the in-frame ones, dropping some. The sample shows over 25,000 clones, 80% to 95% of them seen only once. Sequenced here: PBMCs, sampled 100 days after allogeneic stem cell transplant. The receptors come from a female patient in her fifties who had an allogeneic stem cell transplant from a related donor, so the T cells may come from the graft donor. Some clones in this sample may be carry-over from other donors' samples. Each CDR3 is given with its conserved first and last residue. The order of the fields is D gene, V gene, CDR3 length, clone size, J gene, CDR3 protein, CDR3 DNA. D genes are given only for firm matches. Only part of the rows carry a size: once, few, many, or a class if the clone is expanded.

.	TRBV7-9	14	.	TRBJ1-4	CASSLRGGDEKLFF	TGTGCCAGCAGCTTAAGGGGAGGGGACGAAAAACTGTTTTTT
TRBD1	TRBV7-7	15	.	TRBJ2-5	CASSPTGTGQETQYF	TGTGCCAGCAGCCCGACCGGGACAGGACAAGAGACCCAGTACTTC
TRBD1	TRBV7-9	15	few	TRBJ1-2	CASSPPGQGYYGYTF	TGTGCCAGCAGCCCCCCGGGACAGGGGTACTATGGCTACACCTTC
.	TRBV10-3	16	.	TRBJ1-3	CAISETGTNSGNTIYF	TGTGCCATCAGTGAAACGGGGACCAACTCTGGAAACACCATATATTTT
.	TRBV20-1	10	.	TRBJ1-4	CSASLSKLFF	TGCAGTGCTAGTTTGAGCAAACTGTTTTTT
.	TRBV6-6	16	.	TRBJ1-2	CASSWTSGIKDYGYTF	TGTGCCAGCAGTTGGACGTCGGGTATAAAGGACTATGGCTACACCTTC
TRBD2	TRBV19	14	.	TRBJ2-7	CASSMGLVGIEQYF	TGTGCCAGTAGTATGGGACTAGTCGGGATCGAGCAGTACTTC
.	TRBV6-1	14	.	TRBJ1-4	CASSEVGQGGKLFF	TGTGCCAGCAGTGAGGTAGGGCAGGGTGGAAAACTGTTTTTT
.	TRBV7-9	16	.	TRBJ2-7	CASSLSGTASSYEQYF	TGTGCCAGCAGCTTATCGGGGACCGCAAGCTCCTACGAGCAGTACTTC
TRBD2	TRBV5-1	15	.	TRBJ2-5	CASSLVTSGEETQYF	TGCGCCAGCAGCTTGGTGACTAGCGGGGAAGAGACCCAGTACTTC
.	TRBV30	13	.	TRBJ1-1	CAWSASQGSQAFF	TGTGCCTGGAGCGCCTCACAGGGCTCCCAAGCTTTCTTT
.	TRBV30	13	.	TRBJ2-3	CAWSTGSTDTQYF	TGTGCCTGGAGTACAGGTAGCACAGATACGCAGTATTTT
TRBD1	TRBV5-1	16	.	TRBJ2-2	CASSPLGTGITGELFF	TGCGCCAGCAGCCCACTCGGGACAGGGATCACCGGGGAGCTGTTTTTT
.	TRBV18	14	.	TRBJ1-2	CASSPLQGADGYTF	TGTGCCAGCTCACCGCTACAGGGTGCGGATGGCTACACCTTC
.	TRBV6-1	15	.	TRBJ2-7	CASSERPNIYGEQYF	TGTGCCAGCAGTGAACGACCTAACATCTACGGGGAGCAGTACTTC
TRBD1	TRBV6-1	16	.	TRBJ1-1	CASSAQDRSPNTEAFF	TGTGCCAGCAGTGCCCAGGACAGGAGCCCGAACACTGAAGCTTTCTTT
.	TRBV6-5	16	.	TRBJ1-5	CASSYSLVEDEQPQHF	TGTGCCAGCAGTTACTCGCTCGTGGAAGACGAGCAGCCCCAGCATTTT
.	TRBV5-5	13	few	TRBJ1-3	CASSLEWGNTIYF	TGTGCCAGCAGCTTGGAATGGGGAAACACCATATATTTT
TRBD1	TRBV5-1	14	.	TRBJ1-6	CASSVDRGRTPLHF	TGCGCCAGCAGCGTGGACAGGGGGCGTACACCCCTCCACTTT
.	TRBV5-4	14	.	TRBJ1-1	CASSLEQGGTEAFF	TGTGCCAGCAGCTTGGAACAGGGTGGCACTGAAGCTTTCTTT
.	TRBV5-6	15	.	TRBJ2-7	CASSLIGGTTYEQYF	TGTGCCAGCAGCTTGATCGGGGGGACAACCTACGAGCAGTACTTC
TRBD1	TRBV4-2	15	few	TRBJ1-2	CASSHLRDRDRGYTF	TGTGCCAGCAGCCACCTGAGGGACAGGGATAGGGGCTACACCTTC
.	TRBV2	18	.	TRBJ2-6	CASRGGAGAHTGANVLTF	TGTGCCAGCAGGGGCGGGGCAGGGGCCCACACTGGGGCCAACGTCCTGACTTTC
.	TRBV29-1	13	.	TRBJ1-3	CSVSGTQGNTIYF	TGCAGCGTTTCCGGGACACAGGGAAACACCATATATTTT
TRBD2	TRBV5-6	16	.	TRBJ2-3	CASSWGLAGSTDTQYF	TGTGCCAGCAGCTGGGGCCTAGCGGGGTCCACAGATACGCAGTATTTT
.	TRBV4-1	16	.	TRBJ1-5	CASSQDGGIRHQPQHF	TGCGCCAGCAGCCAAGATGGGGGTATCAGGCATCAGCCCCAGCATTTT
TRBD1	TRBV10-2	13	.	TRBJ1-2	CATGNDRASGYTF	TGCGCCACCGGAAATGACAGGGCTAGTGGCTACACCTTC
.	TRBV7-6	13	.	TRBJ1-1	CASSGQVNTEAFF	TGTGCCAGCAGCGGGCAGGTGAACACTGAAGCTTTCTTT
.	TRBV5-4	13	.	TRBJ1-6	CASSSGLNSPLHF	TGTGCCAGCAGCAGCGGTCTGAATTCACCCCTCCACTTT
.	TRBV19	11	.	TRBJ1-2	CASIRRYGYTF	TGTGCCAGTATCCGGCGATATGGCTACACCTTC
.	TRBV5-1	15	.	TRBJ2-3	CASSLVPQSTDTQYF	TGCGCCAGCAGCTTGGTCCCGCAAAGCACAGATACGCAGTATTTT
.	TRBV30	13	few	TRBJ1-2	CAWSSEPQYGYTF	TGTGCCTGGAGTTCCGAACCGCAGTATGGCTACACCTTC
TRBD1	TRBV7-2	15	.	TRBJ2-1	CASSFGQGAKNEQFF	TGTGCCAGCAGCTTTGGACAGGGGGCCAAGAATGAGCAGTTCTTC
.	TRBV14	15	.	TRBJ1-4	CASSQDPRANEKLFF	TGTGCCAGCAGCCAAGATCCCCGGGCCAATGAAAAACTGTTTTTT
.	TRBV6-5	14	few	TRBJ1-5	CASSYSGAGQPQHF	TGTGCCAGCAGTTACTCAGGAGCGGGACAGCCCCAGCATTTT
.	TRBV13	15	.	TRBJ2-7	CASSLASRVEYEQYF	TGTGCCAGCAGCTTAGCCTCCCGGGTTGAGTACGAGCAGTACTTC
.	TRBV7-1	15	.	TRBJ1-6	CASSLPQGANSPLHF	TGTGCCAGCAGCTTACCCCAGGGTGCCAATTCACCCCTCCACTTT
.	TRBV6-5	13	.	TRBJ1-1	CASSRGGGTEAFF	TGTGCCAGCAGCCGGGGGGGAGGCACTGAAGCTTTCTTT
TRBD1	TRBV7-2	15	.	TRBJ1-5	CASSSRTGGDQPQHF	TGTGCCAGCAGCTCTAGGACAGGGGGTGATCAGCCCCAGCATTTT
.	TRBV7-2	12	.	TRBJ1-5	CASSPLGQPQHF	TGTGCCAGCAGCCCCCTAGGTCAGCCCCAGCATTTT
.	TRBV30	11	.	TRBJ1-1	CAWNHDTEAFF	TGTGCCTGGAACCACGACACTGAAGCTTTCTTT
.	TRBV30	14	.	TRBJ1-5	CAWSEGLSNQPQHF	TGTGCCTGGAGTGAAGGGCTTAGCAATCAGCCCCAGCATTTT
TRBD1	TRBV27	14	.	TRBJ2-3	CASSGTGTVNTQYF	TGTGCCAGCAGCGGGACAGGGACTGTTAATACGCAGTATTTT
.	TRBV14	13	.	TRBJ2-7	CASSQAGRGRQYF	TGTGCCAGCAGCCAAGCGGGTAGGGGAAGGCAGTACTTC
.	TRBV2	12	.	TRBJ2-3	CASSSGTDTQYF	TGTGCCAGCAGTTCAGGGACAGATACGCAGTATTTT
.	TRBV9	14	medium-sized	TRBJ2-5	CASSPRTFEETQYF	TGTGCCAGCAGCCCCCGGACCTTTGAAGAGACCCAGTACTTC
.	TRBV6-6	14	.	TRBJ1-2	CASSNTLGGYGYTF	TGTGCCAGCAGTAACACCCTTGGAGGCTATGGCTACACCTTC
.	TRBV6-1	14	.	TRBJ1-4	CASGTGQRNEKLFF	TGTGCCAGCGGCACCGGACAGCGAAATGAAAAACTGTTTTTT
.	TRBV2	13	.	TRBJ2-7	CASSVSEAIEQYF	TGTGCCAGCAGTGTATCGGAGGCTATCGAGCAGTACTTC
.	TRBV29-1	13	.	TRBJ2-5	CSVAGDDGETQYF	TGCAGCGTGGCAGGGGACGACGGAGAGACCCAGTACTTC
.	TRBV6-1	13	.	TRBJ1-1	CASTGLWGTEAFF	TGTGCCAGCACCGGATTGTGGGGGACTGAAGCTTTCTTT
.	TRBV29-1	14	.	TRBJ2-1	CSVVFGGRGNEQFF	TGCAGCGTTGTTTTCGGGGGGCGAGGGAATGAGCAGTTCTTC
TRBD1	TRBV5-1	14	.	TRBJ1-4	CASSDNRGDEKLFF	TGCGCCAGCAGCGACAACAGGGGTGATGAAAAACTGTTTTTT
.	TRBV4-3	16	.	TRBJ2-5	CASSPGSQGLQETQYF	TGCGCCAGCAGCCCGGGTTCACAGGGTCTCCAAGAGACCCAGTACTTC
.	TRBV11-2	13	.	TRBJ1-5	CASSLDRQGTQHF	TGTGCCAGCAGCTTAGATAGGCAGGGAACCCAGCATTTT
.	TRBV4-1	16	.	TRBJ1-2	CASSQVGGVGNYGYTF	TGCGCCAGCAGCCAAGTTGGGGGGGTAGGAAACTATGGCTACACCTTC
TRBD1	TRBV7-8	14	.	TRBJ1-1	CASSITGGTTEAFF	TGTGCCAGCAGCATTACAGGGGGCACCACTGAAGCTTTCTTT
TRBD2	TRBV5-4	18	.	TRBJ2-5	CASTRGGTSGGARETQYF	TGTGCCAGCACCCGGGGAGGGACTAGCGGGGGGGCTCGGGAGACCCAGTACTTC
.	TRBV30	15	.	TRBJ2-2	CAWSGDTARIGELFF	TGTGCCTGGAGTGGAGATACGGCCAGGATCGGGGAGCTGTTTTTT